This T cell receptor (beta chain) was retrieved from a study of graft-versus-host responses after intestinal transplantation. General study results and limits: Peak circulating GvH clone levels tracked with early post-transplant HvG declines.

TCRdb's table, derived via immunoSEQ multiplex PCR, lists solely in-frame clones and lacks some. The sample lists under 45,000 clones; about nine tenths were seen once. The CDR3 is 15 amino acids. The V end was cut by 0 bases, the J end by 5 bases, with 14 bases between. Germline loops: CDR1 SGDLS, CDR2 YYNGEE. This clone was seen only once. Its antigen is not known. This sequence was found in a human patient who received an intestinal transplant, so some T cells may come from the graft donor. This sequence joins TRBV9 and TRBJ2-5; maybe TRBD1 (6 bases). Source: PBMCs, taken 260 to 280 days after transplant. DNA of the CDR3: TGTGCCAGCAGCGTAGTGGGGGCGACTGCGGAGACCCAGTACTTC. This gives the protein CASSVVGATAETQYF.